The 25 T cell receptor beta chains in this list originate from one sample, sequenced in a study of blood T cell repertoires in COVID-19. Method: immunoSEQ multiplex PCR; TCRdb's copy keeps in-frame clones and lacks some. The top ten clones hold about 2.3% of a sample with approximately 300,000 clones, 87% of them seen once. The sequencing sample was made of peripheral blood. Source of these receptors: a man aged 18-30 years with active or convalescent COVID-19.

The chain employs TRBV2 and TRBJ2-3; possible D gene TRBD2, 6 bases. Germline assignment: CDR1 SNHLY and CDR2 FYNNEI. V was trimmed by 6 bases and J by 3 bases, leaving 13 bases between them. CDR3 length: 14 residues. The CDR3 loop is CASRMGRRTDTQYF. The CDR3 DNA is TGTGCCAGCAGAATGGGGAGGAGAACAGATACGCAGTATTTT.

This chain links TRBV12-3 or TRBV12-4 with TRBJ2-1; 7 positions agree with TRBD2. This CDR3 spans 13 amino acids. With V trimmed by 7 bases and J by 8 bases, 8 bases remained unmatched. CDR3 sequence (DNA): TGTGCCAGCACCCCGAGCGGGGTCGATGAGCAGTTCTTC. Translation gives CASTPSGVDEQFF.

This clone was picked up a small number of times. This rearrangement joins TRBV3-1 (or the pseudogene TRBV3-2) to TRBJ1-2; unclear D gene. V was pared by 4 bases and J by 4 bases, with 10 bases between. Germline lookup yields CDR1 LGHDT and CDR2 YNNKEL (reference sequence). The CDR3 is made up of 13 amino acids. CDR3 in amino acids: CASSPRGFYGYTF. The CDR3 DNA sequence: TGTGCCAGCAGCCCCCGCGGATTCTATGGCTACACCTTC.

The V gene is TRBV6-5, the J gene TRBJ1-5, with 10 positions matching TRBD1. The CDR3 length is 15 residues. V dropped 6 bases and J dropped 5; count of bases not matched to a gene: 7. The germline V gene has CDR1 MNHEY and CDR2 SVGAGI. DNA of the CDR3: TGTGCCAGCAGGGGACAGGGGAGGGTTGATCAGCCCCAGCATTTT. This translates into CASRGQGRVDQPQHF.

V usage is TRBV5-1 and J usage is TRBJ1-2; D is perhaps TRBD1 (5 bases). Germline V CDR1 and CDR2: SGHRS, YFSETQ. The CDR3 length is 14 residues. V lost 0 bases to trimming and J lost 8 bases, with 14 bases between them. CDR3 sequence reads: CASSLVGRGNGYTF. The CDR3 DNA sequence: TGCGCCAGCAGCTTGGTGGGGAGGGGCAACGGCTACACCTTC.

Regarding this clone: Other DNA sequences in this sample translate to the same CDR3. The chain carries TRBV5-1 and TRBJ2-3; TRBD2 matches at 9 bases. The germline gives CDR1 SGHRS, CDR2 YFSETQ. Trimming cost V 2 bases and J 2 bases; bases outside gene matches: 6. The CDR3 length is 16 residues. In nucleotides, the CDR3 is TGCGCCAGCAGCTTACGAGCGGGGGGATCCACAGATACGCAGTATTTT. Translating it yields CASSLRAGGSTDTQYF.

The V and J genes are TRBV6-6 and TRBJ1-1; D not certain. Trimming removed 2 bases at V and 3 bases at J, with 10 bases between. The germline V gene has CDR1 MNHNY and CDR2 SVGAGI (reference sequence). This CDR3 comprises 14 residues. CDR3 sequence: CASSYPREYTEAFF. CDR3 sequence (DNA): TGTGCCAGCAGTTACCCCCGGGAGTACACTGAAGCTTTCTTT.

The chain combines TRBV28 with TRBJ2-7; 10 bases are a match to TRBD2. CDR3 length: 15 amino acids. J was trimmed by 6 bases and V by 6 bases; bases with no gene match: 11. The germline CDR1 and CDR2 sequences are MDHEN and SYDVKM. The CDR3 here is CASSTSGAVGLEQYF. In nucleotides, the CDR3 is TGTGCCAGCAGCACTAGCGGGGCCGTCGGACTCGAGCAGTACTTC.

The V gene is TRBV5-4, the J gene TRBJ1-1; 11 bases are a match to TRBD1. The junction had 8 bases not matched to a gene; V was cut back by 5 bases and J by 2 bases. Germline CDR1 is SGHNT and CDR2 is YYREEE (reference sequence). The CDR3 covers 16 residues. CDR3 DNA sequence: TGTGCCAGCAGGAGGGCGGACAGGGGGCAAAACACTGAAGCTTTCTTT. This gives the protein CASRRADRGQNTEAFF.

Here the CDR3 reads CSAVAGGGYNEQFF. The CDR3 bases are TGCAGCGCAGTAGCGGGAGGCGGTTACAATGAGCAGTTCTTC. The chain carries TRBV29-1 and TRBJ2-1, with 10 bases matching TRBD2. J gave up 4 bases and V 7 bases, and 7 bases lay outside the gene matches. Germline V gene data show CDR1 as SQVTM and CDR2 as ANQGSEA. This CDR3 is built from 14 residues.

This clone was seen a few times. The rearrangement joins TRBV7-6 to TRBJ1-1, with TRBD1 matching over 11 bases. From germline, CDR1 is SGHVS and CDR2 FNYEAQ. V shed 1 base, J shed 6 bases, and the junction held 4 bases outside the gene matches. The CDR3 consists of 15 residues. The CDR3 DNA follows: TGTGCCAGCAGCTTAGGGGGGACAGGGGGACCTGAAGCTTTCTTT. Encoded protein: CASSLGGTGGPEAFF.

The gene calls are TRBV2 and TRBJ1-2; no clear D. The CDR3 spans 15 residues. V gave up 5 bases and J gave up 4 bases, with 17 bases separating them. CDR1 is SNHLY, CDR2 FYNNEI, per germline. The CDR3 coding sequence is TGTGCCAGCAGTCCGGTCACAGCCGGTACCTATGGCTACACCTTC. Translation gives CASSPVTAGTYGYTF.

The chain has TRBV6-2 or TRBV6-3 and TRBJ2-1, with D maybe TRBD1 (6 bases). Germline CDR1 reads MNHEY; CDR2 reads SVGEGT. The CDR3 loop spans 13 amino acids. V lost 6 bases and J lost 7, with 13 bases in between. The CDR3 DNA follows: TGTGCCAGCAGCCCACTTCAGGGGAATGAGCAGTTCTTC. Residues: CASSPLQGNEQFF.

This rearrangement joins TRBV27 to TRBJ2-1; TRBD2 might be the D (6 bases). The V end lost 3 bases, the J end lost 5 bases, and 14 bases lay between the germline ends. Germline loops: CDR1 MNHEY, CDR2 SMNVEV (reference sequence). CDR3 size: 15 residues. The CDR3 sequence: CASSLEGLPHNEQFF. The DNA of the CDR3 is TGTGCCAGCAGTTTGGAGGGACTGCCACACAATGAGCAGTTCTTC.

The chain links TRBV19 to TRBJ2-2, with D tentatively TRBD2 (6 bases). The CDR3 totals 16 residues. The V gene lost 3 bases and the J gene lost 4 bases, with 15 bases spanning the gap. CDR1 and CDR2 from the germline V gene are LNHDA and SQIVND (reference sequence). In DNA, the CDR3 is TGTGCCAGTAGTATGGACACCGGGACTGGCACCGGGGAGCTGTTTTTT. Residues: CASSMDTGTGTGELFF.

J is TRBJ2-2 and V is TRBV10-2, with TRBD1 matching over 12 bases. CDR3 size: 16 residues. J lost 6 bases, V lost 2 bases, and 4 bases had no gene match. Germline V gene lookup returns CDR1 WSHSY and CDR2 SAAADI. For the CDR3, the DNA is TGCGCCAGCAGTGAGACGGGACAGGGGGCCCCCGGGGAGCTGTTTTTT. It encodes CASSETGQGAPGELFF.

This clone showed up just once. The V call is TRBV28, the J call TRBJ2-7, with 7 bases that match TRBD1. Germline V gene data show CDR1 as MDHEN and CDR2 as SYDVKM. V shed 3 bases and J 2 bases; nucleotides not matched to a gene: 4. The CDR3 is 14 residues long. The chain's CDR3 is CASSLRGLAYEQYF. Written as DNA, the CDR3 is TGTGCCAGCAGTTTGAGGGGGCTTGCCTACGAGCAGTACTTC.

The chain is built from TRBV6-2 or TRBV6-3 and TRBJ1-5, with D unclear. Germline values: CDR1 MNHEY, CDR2 SVGEGT. The length of the CDR3 is 13 residues. The ends were cut back, 3 bases at V and 4 bases at J, with 7 bases in the middle. The chain's CDR3 is CASSYGQNQPQHF. The DNA for the CDR3 is TGTGCCAGCAGTTATGGTCAGAATCAGCCCCAGCATTTT.

This clone was counted between two and nine times. This chain connects TRBV12-5 to TRBJ1-1, with D maybe TRBD1 (5 bases). V shed 0 bases and J shed 0 bases, with 8 bases lying between them. The germline gives CDR1 LGHNT, CDR2 FRNRAP. The CDR3 is made up of 15 amino acids. The CDR3 coding sequence is TGTGCTAGTGGTTTGGTAGCAGGGATGAACACTGAAGCTTTCTTT. It specifies CASGLVAGMNTEAFF.

The chain recombines TRBV6-5 with TRBJ1-5, with 8 bases lining up with TRBD1. There are 14 residues in the CDR3. V was pared by 6 bases and J by 7 bases, with 8 bases of the junction left unmatched. Germline V gene sequence: CDR1 MNHEY, CDR2 SVGAGI. The CDR3 region is CASRAGTGIQPQHF. Here the CDR3 DNA reads TGTGCCAGCAGGGCCGGGACAGGTATCCAGCCCCAGCATTTT.

The rearrangement joins TRBV4-3 to TRBJ1-2; 9 nucleotides match TRBD1. The ends lost 0 bases at V and 3 bases at J; junction bases unmatched: 5. Germline CDR1 LGHNA, CDR2 YSLEER. The CDR3 extends over 16 amino acids. The CDR3 DNA follows: TGCGCCAGCAGCCAAGATCGAGGACAGGGGTACTATGGCTACACCTTC. The encoded protein is CASSQDRGQGYYGYTF.

This chain links TRBV14 with TRBJ2-7; D call uncertain. Germline lookup yields CDR1 SGHDN and CDR2 FVKESK. The CDR3 totals 12 residues. V lost 4 bases, J lost 4 bases, and 8 bases lay in between. For the CDR3, the DNA is TGTGCCAGCAGCCCCTCTAGGTACGAGCAGTACTTC. It translates to CASSPSRYEQYF.

This clone was seen a handful of times. The chain uses TRBV5-1 and TRBJ2-7; TRBD1 matches at 10 bases. The CDR3 runs 13 residues. With 5 bases clipped from V and 2 bases from J, the junction kept 1 base outside the gene matches. CDR1 and CDR2 from the germline V gene are SGHRS and YFSETQ. CDR3 amino acids: CASSGTGAYEQYF. CDR3 bases: TGCGCCAGCAGTGGGACAGGGGCCTACGAGCAGTACTTC.

This clone was found once. The V and J genes are TRBV19 and TRBJ2-3; 12 bases are shared with TRBD2. Germline V gene data show CDR1 as LNHDA and CDR2 as SQIVND (reference sequence). With V trimmed by 4 bases and J by 3 bases, 2 bases remained unmatched. CDR3 size: 15 residues. CDR3 sequence: CASSTSGGATDTQYF. CDR3 in DNA: TGTGCCAGTAGTACTAGCGGGGGGGCTACAGATACGCAGTATTTT.

The J gene is TRBJ1-4, the V gene TRBV28; possible D gene TRBD1, 5 bases. Looked up from germline, CDR1 is MDHEN and CDR2 is SYDVKM. The CDR3 spans 16 residues. Trimming cost V 6 bases and J 4 bases, with 18 bases left between them. The CDR3 region is CASRNLKPTDNEKLFF. Here the CDR3 DNA reads TGTGCCAGCAGAAATCTGAAACCGACAGATAATGAAAAACTGTTTTTT.